The 6 T cell receptor beta chains in this list originate from one sample, sequenced in a study of blood T cell repertoires in COVID-19. The data were produced by immunoSEQ multiplex PCR, yet TCRdb's version contains in-frame clones alone and is incomplete. The top ten hold about 1.7% of the sample, which has more than 90,000 clones, around 85% seen once. The sequencing sample was made of peripheral blood. The receptors were gathered from a woman in her 70s with active or convalescent COVID-19.

The CDR3 DNA reads TGTGCCAGTAGTATGTTGTCGGTCGACACCGGGGAGCTGTTTTTT. The encoded protein is CASSMLSVDTGELFF. This chain connects TRBV19 to TRBJ2-2, with no clear D. With 3 bases removed from V and 3 bases from J, the gap between germline ends came to 11 bases. This CDR3 has 15 amino acids. Germline values: CDR1 LNHDA, CDR2 SQIVND (reference sequence). Using reference TRBV19 and TRBJ2-2 for the parts outside the CDR3, the full variable domain is DGGITQSPKYLFRKEGQNVTLSCEQNLNHDAMYWYRQDPGQGLRLIYYSQIVNDFQKGDIAEGYSVSREKKESFPLTVTSAQKNPTAFYLCASSMLSVDTGELFFGEGSRLTVL.

This rearrangement joins TRBV10-3 to TRBJ2-1; 8 nucleotides line up with TRBD2. CDR1 ENHRY and CDR2 SYGVKD come from the germline V gene. V lost 0 bases and J lost 6; bases outside the gene matches: 4. The length of the CDR3 is 15 residues. For the CDR3, the DNA is TGTGCCATCAGTGAGTCGTCGGGACTAGGCAATGAGCAGTTCTTC. Amino acids: CAISESSGLGNEQFF.

This chain uses TRBV18 with TRBJ2-5; 7 bases map to TRBD2. CDR3 length: 15 amino acids. The trim removed 1 base at V and 2 bases at J, leaving 4 bases unmatched. The germline V gene encodes CDR1 KGHSH and CDR2 LQKENI. The CDR3, as DNA: TGTGCCAGCTCACCACGGTCTAGCGGACAAGAGACCCAGTACTTC. The encoded protein is CASSPRSSGQETQYF.

CDR3 loop: CASSTYSDADSNYGYTF. The CDR3 DNA reads TGTGCCAGTAGTACGTATTCTGACGCTGACAGCAACTATGGCTACACCTTC. The chain joins TRBV19 to TRBJ1-2, with a weak D call TRBD1 (5 bases). CDR1 is LNHDA, CDR2 SQIVND, per germline (reference sequence). CDR3 size: 17 residues. Trimming cost V 4 bases and J 2 bases, with 20 bases left between them.

The chain is built from TRBV9 and TRBJ2-5, with TRBD2 matching over 8 bases. Germline CDR1 and CDR2: SGDLS and YYNGEE. This CDR3 contains 14 residues. J gave up 3 bases and V 2 bases, and 3 bases lay outside the gene matches. The CDR3 sequence is CASSVTSGKETQYF. CDR3 DNA sequence: TGTGCCAGCAGCGTTACTAGCGGAAAAGAGACCCAGTACTTC.

The rearrangement joins TRBV3-1 (or the pseudogene TRBV3-2) to TRBJ2-5, with TRBD2 matching 8 bases. The J segment lost 4 bases and the V segment lost 1 base, leaving 8 bases of the junction unmatched. The CDR3 covers 16 residues. Germline V lookup: CDR1 LGHDT, CDR2 YNNKEL (reference sequence). DNA for the CDR3: TGTGCCAGCAGCCAAGGAGATCGGGGGGGCTCAGAGACCCAGTACTTC. Its translation: CASSQGDRGGSETQYF.